Below, 13 T cell receptor beta chains from the same sample are listed, as sequenced in a study of T cell responses to AZD1222 COVID-19 vaccine. TCRdb keeps only in-frame clones here, not all; method: immunoSEQ multiplex PCR. The top ten clones hold roughly 3.5% of a sample with about 140,000 clones, over 90% of them seen once. The sequenced sample was peripheral blood, obtained 28 days after the second AZD1222 dose. These receptors came from an adult who received the AZD1222 COVID-19 vaccine.

This chain joins TRBV5-1 and TRBJ1-1; D remains ambiguous. V gave up 4 bases and J gave up 1 base, with 29 bases separating them. Germline V gives CDR1 SGHRS, CDR2 YFSETQ. The CDR3 spans 20 residues. The CDR3 coding sequence is TGCGCCAGCAGCCCTCGATTTTTAGGGTTCGCGGGAGACACGAACACTGAAGCTTTCTTT. This encodes CASSPRFLGFAGDTNTEAFF.

The V gene is TRBV7-3, the J gene TRBJ2-5, with TRBD1 as a possible D gene (5 bases). There are 14 residues in the CDR3. Trimming pared 2 bases from V and 2 bases from J, leaving 9 bases between. Looked up from germline, CDR1 is SGHTA and CDR2 is FQGTGA. Here the CDR3 reads CASSLVPGQETQYF. The CDR3 DNA follows: TGTGCCAGCAGCTTAGTTCCAGGGCAAGAGACCCAGTACTTC.

The rearrangement uses TRBV5-1 and TRBJ1-1; 9 nucleotides align to TRBD1. Unmatched junction bases numbered 4, after V lost 0 bases and J lost 7 bases. The CDR3 runs 14 residues. CDR1 is SGHRS and CDR2 is YFSETQ in the germline V gene. CDR3 protein: CASSLGTGDVEAFF. The CDR3 DNA sequence: TGCGCCAGCAGCTTGGGGACAGGGGATGTTGAAGCTTTCTTT.

The CDR3 DNA sequence: TGTGCCAGCAGTACGGAGAGCTCCTATAATTCACCCCTCCACTTT. As protein: CASSTESSYNSPLHF. The V and J genes are TRBV2 and TRBJ1-6; D remains ambiguous. The CDR3 loop spans 15 amino acids. Trimming cost V 5 bases and J 0 bases, with 8 bases left between them. The germline V gene encodes CDR1 SNHLY and CDR2 FYNNEI.

The CDR3 nucleotides are TGTGCCACTCACCGGGACAACAATCAGCCCCAGCATTTT. The encoded protein is CATHRDNNQPQHF. The genes are TRBV19 and TRBJ1-5; D perhaps matches TRBD1 (6 bases). This CDR3 is built from 13 residues. Germline V gene lookup returns CDR1 LNHDA and CDR2 SQIVND (reference sequence). V dropped 10 bases and J dropped 3 bases, with 13 bases sitting between them.

V usage is TRBV5-5 and J usage is TRBJ1-2; TRBD1 aligns across 9 bases. The ends lost 4 bases at V and 2 bases at J; junction bases unmatched: 9. The CDR3 contains 16 residues. Germline lookup yields CDR1 SGHKS and CDR2 YYEKEE (reference sequence). This CDR3 is CASSHGGTGKNYGYTF. The CDR3 nucleotides are TGTGCCAGCAGCCATGGGGGGACAGGGAAGAACTATGGCTACACCTTC.

This clone was seen only once. This sequence joins TRBV2 and TRBJ2-3, with D hard to call. Looked up from germline, CDR1 is SNHLY and CDR2 is FYNNEI. V was shortened by 7 bases and J by 0 bases, with 5 bases between the two germline ends. The CDR3 runs 12 residues. The CDR3 DNA reads TGTGCCAGCACAGTGAGCACAGATACGCAGTATTTT. Residues: CASTVSTDTQYF.

The chain has TRBV5-1 and TRBJ1-2, with D hard to call. V lost 7 bases and J lost 5, with 12 bases in between. This CDR3 spans 12 amino acids. CDR1 and CDR2 from the germline V gene are SGHRS and YFSETQ. For the CDR3, the DNA is TGCGCCAGCGGGTCCCCCGGGTATGGCTACACCTTC. Translating it yields CASGSPGYGYTF.

The chain uses TRBV18 and TRBJ1-6, with D possibly being TRBD1 (6 bases). The germline V gene encodes CDR1 KGHSH and CDR2 LQKENI. The V and J ends lost 1 base and 10 bases respectively, with 14 bases between them. There are 15 residues in the CDR3. CDR3 DNA: TGTGCCAGCTCACCACGGGCCCAGGGGTTGTCACCCCTCCACTTT. Protein: CASSPRAQGLSPLHF.

The CDR3, as DNA: TGTGCCAGCAGCCCAGGGACGTCCTACGAGCAGTACTTC. It specifies CASSPGTSYEQYF. The chain joins TRBV9 to TRBJ2-7; tentatively, D is TRBD1 or TRBD2 (5 bases each). Germline V gives CDR1 SGDLS, CDR2 YYNGEE. V was cut by 4 bases and J by 1 base, with 9 bases left in between. The CDR3 covers 13 residues.

This clone appeared once. This chain joins TRBV7-3 and TRBJ2-1; D not certain. The germline CDR1 and CDR2 sequences are SGHTA and FQGTGA. V gave up 5 bases and J gave up 2 bases, with 10 bases separating them. The CDR3 extends over 14 amino acids. The CDR3 sequence: CASSPTGTYNEQFF. DNA of the CDR3: TGTGCCAGCAGCCCCACGGGCACCTACAATGAGCAGTTCTTC.

The chain employs TRBV20-1 and TRBJ2-1; 8 nucleotides line up with TRBD2. This CDR3 has 15 amino acids. V shed 3 bases and J 0 bases; nucleotides not matched to a gene: 4. Germline V gene lookup returns CDR1 DFQATT and CDR2 SNEGSKA (reference sequence). This CDR3 is CSASPAGDSYNEQFF. CDR3 nucleotide sequence: TGCAGTGCTAGTCCAGCGGGAGACTCCTACAATGAGCAGTTCTTC.

The chain employs TRBV28 and TRBJ2-7; D unclear. The V gene lost 9 bases and the J gene lost 0 bases, with 15 bases spanning the gap. The germline gives CDR1 MDHEN, CDR2 SYDVKM. This CDR3 is 14 amino acids long. The chain's CDR3 is CASGVSASSYEQYF. The DNA of the CDR3 is TGTGCCAGTGGTGTGTCCGCGAGCTCCTACGAGCAGTACTTC.